The rows below give T cell receptor beta chains drawn from one sample of a study of cytomegalovirus exposure and HLA in healthy donors. Sequencing used immunoSEQ multiplex PCR; TCRdb keeps in-frame clones, though not all of them. The profile covers over 130,000 clones, with around 79% appearing a single time and about 5.9% taken by the ten largest. The material sequenced was PBMCs. These receptors all stem from a man over 45 in good health and CMV-seropositive. The CDR3 runs from the conserved cysteine through the conserved F or W. Fields, in order: clone size, CDR3 length, D gene, V gene, J gene, CDR3 protein, CDR3 DNA. The D gene is left open where the match is weak. Rows give clone size only sometimes, using once, few, many, or a class for an expanded clone.

.	12	.	TRBV29-1	TRBJ1-4	CSVSGEGEKLFF	TGCAGCGTTTCGGGGGAGGGTGAAAAACTGTTTTTT
.	14	TRBD1	TRBV7-2	TRBJ2-5	CASSLLGGEETQYF	TGTGCCAGCAGCTTACTAGGGGGCGAAGAGACCCAGTACTTC
.	12	TRBD1	TRBV6-1	TRBJ2-7	CASIGQGGEQYF	TGTGCCAGCATAGGACAGGGGGGCGAGCAGTACTTC
.	19	TRBD1	TRBV7-9	TRBJ2-3	CASSPGPTRQGGITDTQYF	TGTGCCAGCAGCCCCGGCCCCACTCGACAGGGGGGAATCACAGATACGCAGTATTTT
.	14	TRBD2	TRBV2	TRBJ2-5	CASNLSGREETQYF	TGTGCCAGCAACCTTAGCGGGAGAGAAGAGACCCAGTACTTC
.	15	TRBD2	TRBV9	TRBJ2-3	CASSRGLAGANTQYF	TGTGCCAGCAGCCGAGGACTAGCGGGAGCAAATACGCAGTATTTT
few	13	.	TRBV30	TRBJ2-2	CAWSPTAGGELFF	TGTGCCTGGAGTCCCACCGCAGGAGGGGAGCTGTTTTTT
.	14	.	TRBV7-8	TRBJ1-4	CASSLGGNNEKLFF	TGTGCCAGCAGCTTAGGGGGCAATAATGAAAAACTGTTTTTT
.	15	TRBD2	TRBV5-1	TRBJ2-5	CASSFTSGSKETQYF	TGCGCCAGCAGCTTTACTAGCGGGAGTAAGGAGACCCAGTACTTC
.	13	.	TRBV11-3	TRBJ2-2	CASSLVRTGELFF	TGTGCCAGCAGCTTAGTGCGTACCGGGGAGCTGTTTTTT
.	13	TRBD1	TRBV29-1	TRBJ1-2	CSVPPGGDGGYTF	TGCAGCGTTCCCCCAGGGGGCGATGGTGGCTACACCTTC
once	16	TRBD2	TRBV5-8	TRBJ2-2	CASSTGTSGRAGELFF	TGTGCCAGCAGCACCGGGACTAGCGGGAGAGCCGGGGAGCTGTTTTTT
.	15	TRBD1	TRBV5-1	TRBJ2-5	CASSWGQVVTETQYF	TGCGCCAGCAGCTGGGGACAGGTTGTGACAGAGACCCAGTACTTC
.	14	.	TRBV5-5	TRBJ2-7	CASSSGGSLSEQYF	TGTGCCAGCAGCTCCGGGGGTAGCCTCTCCGAGCAGTACTTC
.	15	TRBD2	TRBV9	TRBJ2-3	CASSLAGVGADTQYF	TGTGCCAGCAGTCTAGCGGGAGTAGGCGCAGATACGCAGTATTTT
.	14	.	TRBV30	TRBJ2-1	CASRGGKGAGEQFF	TGTGCCTCGAGGGGGGGTAAGGGGGCGGGTGAGCAGTTCTTC
.	15	TRBD1	TRBV11-3	TRBJ2-5	CASSLGQTGQETQYF	TGTGCCAGCAGCTTAGGTCAGACAGGGCAAGAGACCCAGTACTTC
.	12	.	TRBV7-9	TRBJ2-5	CASTRQQETQYF	TGTGCCAGCACCCGACAGCAAGAGACCCAGTACTTC
.	15	TRBD2	TRBV18	TRBJ2-1	CASSPPSGRDNEQFF	TGTGCCAGCTCACCACCTAGCGGGAGAGACAATGAGCAGTTCTTC
few	15	.	TRBV11-3	TRBJ2-1	CASSLEAGSYNEQFF	TGTGCCAGCAGCTTAGAAGCCGGGTCCTACAATGAGCAGTTCTTC
few	18	.	TRBV5-1	TRBJ2-2	CASSFFPHGSDDTGELFF	TGCGCCAGCAGCTTTTTTCCTCACGGGAGTGACGACACCGGGGAGCTGTTTTTT
.	17	.	TRBV7-8	TRBJ2-7	CASSSRLLAINSYEQYF	TGTGCCAGCAGCTCCCGCCTTCTAGCGATAAACTCCTACGAGCAGTACTTC
few	11	.	TRBV5-4	TRBJ2-7	CASSTGFEQYF	TGTGCCAGCAGCACAGGGTTCGAGCAGTACTTC
.	14	.	TRBV6-5	TRBJ2-2	CASTRGKNTGELFF	TGTGCCAGCACCCGCGGGAAGAACACCGGGGAGCTGTTTTTT
.	16	.	TRBV30	TRBJ1-5	CAWSVDRTASNQPQHF	TGTGCCTGGAGTGTAGATCGGACAGCTAGCAATCAGCCCCAGCATTTT
.	14	.	TRBV7-3	TRBJ2-5	CASSPTLQRETQYF	TGTGCCAGCAGCCCAACCCTACAGCGGGAGACCCAGTACTTC
.	15	TRBD2	TRBV14	TRBJ2-3	CASSLLAVSTDTQYF	TGTGCCAGCAGCCTCCTAGCGGTTAGCACAGATACGCAGTATTTT
few	12	.	TRBV10-3	TRBJ1-6	CATALSGGNLHF	TGTGCCACCGCATTGTCTGGGGGCAACCTCCACTTT
.	14	TRBD1	TRBV11-1	TRBJ1-2	CASSPRTGLYGYTF	TGTGCCAGCAGCCCCAGGACAGGCCTATATGGCTACACCTTC
.	11	.	TRBV28	TRBJ1-5	CASSSVQPQHF	TGTGCCAGCAGCTCAGTACAGCCCCAGCATTTT
once	16	.	TRBV7-2	TRBJ1-5	CASSPREQGSNQPQHF	TGTGCCAGCAGCCCGAGAGAACAGGGTAGCAATCAGCCCCAGCATTTT
few	14	.	TRBV7-6	TRBJ2-7	CASSRDLGTYEQYF	TGTGCCAGCAGCCGGGACCTAGGGACATACGAGCAGTACTTC
.	16	.	TRBV11-1	TRBJ2-5	CASSLVGGPFPETQYF	TGTGCCAGCAGCTTAGTTGGGGGCCCTTTCCCCGAGACCCAGTACTTC
.	13	TRBD1	TRBV2	TRBJ1-5	CASSFQGDQPQHF	TGTGCCAGCAGTTTCCAGGGGGATCAGCCCCAGCATTTT
once	15	.	TRBV28	TRBJ2-5	CASSLTGWNQETQYF	TGTGCCAGCAGTTTGACGGGGTGGAACCAAGAGACCCAGTACTTC
once	15	.	TRBV7-6	TRBJ2-1	CASSQQGTPYNEQFF	TGTGCCAGCAGCCAGCAGGGCACGCCCTACAATGAGCAGTTCTTC
.	14	.	TRBV28	TRBJ2-7	CASTSQGRGYEQYF	TGTGCCAGCACTTCACAGGGAAGGGGGTACGAGCAGTACTTC
few	14	TRBD2	TRBV7-6	TRBJ2-1	CASKSDPSGPEQFF	TGTGCCAGCAAATCTGACCCTAGCGGTCCCGAGCAGTTCTTC
.	15	.	TRBV27	TRBJ2-1	CASSPTRDSYNEQFF	TGTGCCAGCAGCCCGACTAGGGATTCCTACAATGAGCAGTTCTTC
.	16	.	TRBV5-1	TRBJ2-4	CASSFGSRQTKNIQYF	TGCGCCAGCAGCTTTGGGTCCAGACAGACAAAAAACATTCAGTACTTC
.	15	TRBD2	TRBV28	TRBJ2-5	CASTLAGGNQETQYF	TGTGCTAGCACCCTAGCGGGAGGGAACCAAGAGACCCAGTACTTC
.	12	.	TRBV5-6	TRBJ2-1	CASSLVYNEQFF	TGTGCCAGCAGCTTGGTATACAATGAGCAGTTCTTC
.	13	.	TRBV28	TRBJ2-7	CASSPPRRGEQYF	TGTGCCAGCAGTCCCCCCCGGCGGGGCGAGCAGTACTTC
.	14	TRBD1	TRBV5-1	TRBJ2-7	CASSLNRGAYEQYF	TGCGCCAGCAGCTTGAACAGGGGAGCCTACGAGCAGTACTTC
.	16	.	TRBV11-3	TRBJ2-5	CASSQGPGALGETQYF	TGTGCCAGCAGCCAGGGCCCGGGAGCGCTCGGGGAGACCCAGTACTTC
.	15	.	TRBV6-1	TRBJ2-7	CASSERQTSSYEQYF	TGTGCCAGCAGTGAGAGACAAACGAGCTCCTACGAGCAGTACTTC
once	14	.	TRBV29-1	TRBJ1-2	CSVVRSVQGYGYTF	TGCAGCGTTGTGAGGTCGGTTCAGGGTTATGGCTACACCTTC
few	17	.	TRBV6-4	TRBJ2-5	CASTPLRSGNSAETQYF	TGTGCCAGCACCCCCTTGAGGTCAGGGAATAGTGCCGAGACCCAGTACTTC
.	14	TRBD1	TRBV5-5	TRBJ2-7	CASSYRGQGHEQYF	TGTGCCAGCAGCTACCGTGGACAGGGTCACGAGCAGTACTTC
.	14	.	TRBV5-1	TRBJ2-7	CASSLARSSYEQYF	TGCGCCAGCAGCTTGGCCCGGAGCTCCTACGAGCAGTACTTC
once	13	TRBD2	TRBV18	TRBJ2-7	CASSPGLDYEQYF	TGTGCCAGCTCACCAGGACTAGACTACGAGCAGTACTTC
.	13	.	TRBV5-6	TRBJ2-3	CASSRISTDTQYF	TGTGCCAGCAGCCGTATCTCTACAGATACGCAGTATTTT